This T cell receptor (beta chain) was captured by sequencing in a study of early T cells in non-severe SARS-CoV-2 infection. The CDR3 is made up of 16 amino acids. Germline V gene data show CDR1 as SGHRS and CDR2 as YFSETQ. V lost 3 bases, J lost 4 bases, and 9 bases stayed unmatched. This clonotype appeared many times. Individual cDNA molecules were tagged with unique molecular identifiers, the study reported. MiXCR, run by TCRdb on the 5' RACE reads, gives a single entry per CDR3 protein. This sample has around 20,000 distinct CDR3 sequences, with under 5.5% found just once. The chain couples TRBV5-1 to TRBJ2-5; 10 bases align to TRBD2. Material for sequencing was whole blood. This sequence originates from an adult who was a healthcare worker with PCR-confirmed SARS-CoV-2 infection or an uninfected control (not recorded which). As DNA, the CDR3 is TGCGCCAGCAGCTGGGGGTCTAGCGGGGGCCGAGAGACCCAGTACTTC. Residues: CASSWGSSGGRETQYF.